This is a list of T cell receptor beta chains from one sample in a study of vaccination effects on CD4 cells after COVID-19. TCRdb keeps only in-frame clones here, not all; method: immunoSEQ multiplex PCR. The table records around 46,000 clones, roughly 70% of them present only once. These receptors are not linked to any known antigen. The sample here was CD4+ T cells from PBMCs cultured with a peptide pool, taken before COVID-19 vaccination. The receptors were sampled from a human donor who had a prior SARS-CoV-2 infection. Both conserved end residues are part of each CDR3. Fields, in order: D gene, V gene, clone size, J gene, CDR3 protein, CDR3 DNA. The D gene is left open where the match is weak. Clone sizes are given selectively: once, few, many, or a class where the clone is expanded.

>NA|TRBV12-3/TRBV12-4|NA|TRBJ2-3
CASSQRSTDTQYF
TGTGCCAGCAGCCAACGGAGCACAGATACGCAGTATTTT
>TRBD2|TRBV25-1|NA|TRBJ2-7
CASSDNSGSPYEQYF
TGTGCCAGCAGTGATAATAGCGGGAGTCCGTACGAGCAGTACTTC
>NA|TRBV2|NA|TRBJ2-7
CASSVDSWAYEQYF
TGTGCCAGCAGTGTTGACAGTTGGGCCTACGAGCAGTACTTC
>TRBD2|TRBV2|NA|TRBJ2-5
CASSRLAPPGETQYF
TGTGCCAGCAGTAGACTAGCACCACCGGGGGAGACCCAGTACTTC
>NA|TRBV9|NA|TRBJ2-3
CASSVGEMADTQYF
TGTGCCAGCAGCGTAGGAGAGATGGCAGATACGCAGTATTTT
>NA|TRBV19|NA|TRBJ1-4
CASSTIRGVAEKLFF
TGTGCCAGTAGTACAATCAGGGGTGTCGCTGAAAAACTGTTTTTT
>NA|TRBV6-1|NA|TRBJ2-7
CASSEGREQYF
TGTGCCAGCAGTGAAGGTCGGGAGCAGTACTTC
>NA|TRBV7-2|few|TRBJ1-1
CASSLELVTEAFF
TGTGCCAGCAGCTTAGAACTCGTCACTGAAGCTTTCTTT
>NA|TRBV2|NA|TRBJ2-1
CASRAGTFLGEGEQFF
TGTGCCAGCAGAGCCGGAACCTTTCTAGGGGAAGGTGAGCAGTTCTTC
>NA|TRBV7-2|NA|TRBJ2-7
CASSTRPLNEQYF
TGTGCCAGCAGCACCCGGCCACTCAACGAGCAGTACTTC
>NA|TRBV11-2|NA|TRBJ2-5
CASSLEYSGSNTQYF
TGTGCCAGCAGCTTAGAGTATAGCGGCTCCAATACCCAGTACTTC
>TRBD1|TRBV3-1/TRBV3-2|NA|TRBJ1-6
CASSQRDRPNSPLHF
TGTGCCAGCAGCCAACGGGACAGGCCAAATTCACCCCTCCACTTT
>TRBD2|TRBV10-3|NA|TRBJ2-5
CAIRTALAGGIETQYF
TGTGCCATCAGGACCGCCTTAGCGGGGGGCATTGAGACCCAGTACTTC
>TRBD2|TRBV15|NA|TRBJ2-7
CATSSGTNYMYEQYF
TGTGCCACCAGCTCCGGGACTAACTACATGTACGAGCAGTACTTC
>TRBD1|TRBV19|NA|TRBJ2-5
CASSPNRDRDTQYF
TGTGCCAGTAGTCCGAACCGGGACAGGGATACCCAGTACTTC
>NA|TRBV12-3/TRBV12-4|NA|TRBJ1-2
CASSLFRTYGYTF
TGTGCCAGCAGTTTATTCAGGACCTATGGCTACACCTTC
>TRBD1|TRBV2|NA|TRBJ1-1
CASSQYGQGNTEAFF
TGTGCCAGCAGTCAATATGGACAGGGGAACACTGAAGCTTTCTTT
>TRBD2|TRBV10-3|NA|TRBJ2-7
CAIRTSGGADYEQYF
TGTGCCATCAGAACTAGCGGGGGGGCGGATTACGAGCAGTACTTC
>NA|TRBV30|NA|TRBJ2-1
CAWSVGSYNEQFF
TGTGCCTGGAGTGTCGGAAGCTACAATGAGCAGTTCTTC
>TRBD1|TRBV5-5|NA|TRBJ2-7
CASSERGDRAYEQYF
TGTGCCAGCAGCGAGCGTGGGGACAGAGCCTACGAGCAGTACTTC
>NA|TRBV18|NA|TRBJ2-3
CASSPPGNTDTQYF
TGTGCCAGCTCACCACCGGGCAACACAGATACGCAGTATTTT
>NA|TRBV6-1|NA|TRBJ1-1
CASSELLIMNTEAFF
TGTGCCAGCAGTGAATTGCTCATAATGAACACTGAAGCTTTCTTT
>NA|TRBV19|NA|TRBJ1-1
CASSIGPMNTEAFF
TGTGCCAGTAGTATAGGTCCGATGAACACTGAAGCTTTCTTT
>TRBD2|TRBV5-6|NA|TRBJ2-3
CASSLTSGGGTSTDTQYF
TGTGCCAGCAGCCTGACTAGCGGGGGTGGTACTAGCACAGATACGCAGTATTTT
>TRBD1|TRBV9|NA|TRBJ2-6
CASSITGAPSSGANVLTF
TGTGCCAGCAGCATAACAGGGGCCCCATCCTCTGGGGCCAACGTCCTGACTTTC
>NA|TRBV19|NA|TRBJ2-1
CASSIDGTIYNEQFF
TGTGCCAGTAGTATAGACGGGACAATCTACAATGAGCAGTTCTTC
>NA|TRBV21-1|NA|TRBJ2-7
CASSPQGQGYEQYF
TGTGCCAGCAGCCCGCAGGGACAGGGCTACGAGCAGTACTTC
>TRBD1|TRBV9|NA|TRBJ2-2
CASSPGQRNTGELFF
TGTGCCAGCAGCCCGGGACAGAGGAACACCGGGGAGCTGTTTTTT
>TRBD1|TRBV4-3|NA|TRBJ1-5
CASSQDFQGDQPQHF
TGCGCCAGCAGCCAAGACTTTCAGGGGGATCAGCCCCAGCATTTT
>NA|TRBV5-1|NA|TRBJ2-5
CASSPGQGGRRETQYF
TGCGCCAGCAGCCCAGGACAGGGAGGGAGGAGAGAGACCCAGTACTTC
>NA|TRBV12-3/TRBV12-4|NA|TRBJ2-2
CASSLSGAGELFF
TGTGCCAGCAGTTTATCCGGGGCCGGGGAGCTGTTTTTT
>NA|TRBV12-3/TRBV12-4|NA|TRBJ2-2
CASRTTWGELFF
TGTGCCAGCCGAACTACATGGGGGGAGCTGTTTTTT
>TRBD1|TRBV19|NA|TRBJ2-1
CASSLPPGQSYNEQFF
TGTGCCAGTAGTCTCCCACCGGGACAGTCCTACAATGAGCAGTTCTTC
>TRBD2|TRBV4-1|NA|TRBJ2-1
CASSQGLRGTNSYNEQFF
TGCGCCAGCAGCCAGGGATTGCGGGGGACGAACTCCTACAATGAGCAGTTCTTC
>TRBD2|TRBV11-3|NA|TRBJ2-1
CASSPRVTSGQDNEQFF
TGTGCCAGCAGCCCGAGAGTGACTAGCGGGCAAGACAATGAGCAGTTCTTC
>NA|TRBV6-6|NA|TRBJ2-3
CASSFGDRQYF
TGTGCCAGCAGTTTCGGCGATCGGCAGTATTTT
>NA|TRBV6-2/TRBV6-3|NA|TRBJ2-5
CASSTPRGRPQETQYF
TGTGCCAGCAGTACCCCCCGAGGGAGGCCCCAAGAGACCCAGTACTTC
>NA|TRBV3-1/TRBV3-2|NA|TRBJ1-1
CASSQFLQGTEAFF
TGTGCCAGCAGCCAATTCCTGCAAGGAACTGAAGCTTTCTTT
>NA|TRBV29-1|NA|TRBJ1-4
CSVVQGDEKLFF
TGCAGCGTTGTACAGGGAGATGAAAAACTGTTTTTT
>NA|TRBV2|NA|TRBJ1-6
CASSWNQGRNSPLHF
TGTGCCAGCAGCTGGAATCAGGGTCGAAATTCACCCCTCCACTTT
>NA|TRBV4-3|NA|TRBJ2-3
CASSQAWGRGADTQYF
TGCGCCAGCAGCCAAGCGTGGGGGCGGGGAGCAGATACGCAGTATTTT
>TRBD2|TRBV10-1|NA|TRBJ2-7
CANGYSGSREQYF
TGCGCCAACGGATATAGCGGGAGCCGGGAGCAGTACTTC
>NA|TRBV30|few|TRBJ1-5
CAWSAGVPDNQPQHF
TGTGCCTGGAGTGCGGGAGTACCGGACAATCAGCCCCAGCATTTT
>NA|TRBV24-1|NA|TRBJ1-2
CATSDPVNYGYTF
TGTGCCACCAGTGATCCGGTTAACTATGGCTACACCTTC